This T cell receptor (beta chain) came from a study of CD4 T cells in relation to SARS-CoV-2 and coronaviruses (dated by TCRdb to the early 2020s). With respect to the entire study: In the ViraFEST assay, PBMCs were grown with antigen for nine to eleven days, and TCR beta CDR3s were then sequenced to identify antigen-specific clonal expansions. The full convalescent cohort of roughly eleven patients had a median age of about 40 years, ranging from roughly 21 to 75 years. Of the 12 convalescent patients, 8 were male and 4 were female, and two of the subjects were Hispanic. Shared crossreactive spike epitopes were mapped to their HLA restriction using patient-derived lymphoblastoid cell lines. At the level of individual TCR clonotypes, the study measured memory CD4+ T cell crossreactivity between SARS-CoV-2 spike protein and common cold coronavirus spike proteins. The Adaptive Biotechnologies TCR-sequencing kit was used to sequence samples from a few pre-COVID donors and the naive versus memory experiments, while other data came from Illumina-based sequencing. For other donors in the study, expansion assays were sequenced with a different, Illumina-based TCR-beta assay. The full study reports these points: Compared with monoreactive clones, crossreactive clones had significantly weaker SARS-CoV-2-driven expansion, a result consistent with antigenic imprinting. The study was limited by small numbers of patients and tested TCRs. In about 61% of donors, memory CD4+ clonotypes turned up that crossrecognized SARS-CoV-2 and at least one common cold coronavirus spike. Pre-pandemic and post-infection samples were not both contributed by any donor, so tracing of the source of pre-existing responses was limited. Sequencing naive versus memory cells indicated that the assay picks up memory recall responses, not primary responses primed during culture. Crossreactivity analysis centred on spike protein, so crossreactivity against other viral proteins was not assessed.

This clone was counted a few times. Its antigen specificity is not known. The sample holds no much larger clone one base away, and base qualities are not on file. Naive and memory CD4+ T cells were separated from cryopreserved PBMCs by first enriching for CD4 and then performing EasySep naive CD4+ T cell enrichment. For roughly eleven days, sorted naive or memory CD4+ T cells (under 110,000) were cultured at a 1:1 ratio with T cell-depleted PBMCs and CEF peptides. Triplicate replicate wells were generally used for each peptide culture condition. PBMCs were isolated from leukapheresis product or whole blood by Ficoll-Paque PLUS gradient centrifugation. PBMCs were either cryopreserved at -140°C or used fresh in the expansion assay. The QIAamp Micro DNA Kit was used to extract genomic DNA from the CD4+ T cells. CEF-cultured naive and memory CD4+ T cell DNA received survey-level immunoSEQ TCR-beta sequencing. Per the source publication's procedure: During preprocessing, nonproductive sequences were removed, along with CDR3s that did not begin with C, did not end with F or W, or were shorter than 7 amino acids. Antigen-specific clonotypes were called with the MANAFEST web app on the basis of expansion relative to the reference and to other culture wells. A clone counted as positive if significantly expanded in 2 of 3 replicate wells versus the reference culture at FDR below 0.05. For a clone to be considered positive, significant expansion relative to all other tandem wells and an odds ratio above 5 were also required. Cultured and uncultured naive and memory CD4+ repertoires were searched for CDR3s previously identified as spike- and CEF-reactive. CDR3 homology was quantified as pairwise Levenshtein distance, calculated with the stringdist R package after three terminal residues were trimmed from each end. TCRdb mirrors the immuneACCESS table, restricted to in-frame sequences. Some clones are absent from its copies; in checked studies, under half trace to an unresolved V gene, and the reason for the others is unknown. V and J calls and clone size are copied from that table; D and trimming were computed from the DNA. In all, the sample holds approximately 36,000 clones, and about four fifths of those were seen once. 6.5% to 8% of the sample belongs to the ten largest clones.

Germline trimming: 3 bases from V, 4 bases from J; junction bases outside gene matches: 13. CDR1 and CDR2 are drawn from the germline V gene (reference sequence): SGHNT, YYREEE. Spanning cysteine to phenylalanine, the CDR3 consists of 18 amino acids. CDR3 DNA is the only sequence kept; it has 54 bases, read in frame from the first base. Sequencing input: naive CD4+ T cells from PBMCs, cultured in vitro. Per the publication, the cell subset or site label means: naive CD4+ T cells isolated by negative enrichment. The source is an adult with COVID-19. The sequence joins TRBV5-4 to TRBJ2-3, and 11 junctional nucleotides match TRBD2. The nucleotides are TGTGCCAGCAGCTCCGGCGGGCTACTAGCGGGAGCCGCAGATACGCAGTATTTT. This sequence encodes CASSSGGLLAGAADTQYF.